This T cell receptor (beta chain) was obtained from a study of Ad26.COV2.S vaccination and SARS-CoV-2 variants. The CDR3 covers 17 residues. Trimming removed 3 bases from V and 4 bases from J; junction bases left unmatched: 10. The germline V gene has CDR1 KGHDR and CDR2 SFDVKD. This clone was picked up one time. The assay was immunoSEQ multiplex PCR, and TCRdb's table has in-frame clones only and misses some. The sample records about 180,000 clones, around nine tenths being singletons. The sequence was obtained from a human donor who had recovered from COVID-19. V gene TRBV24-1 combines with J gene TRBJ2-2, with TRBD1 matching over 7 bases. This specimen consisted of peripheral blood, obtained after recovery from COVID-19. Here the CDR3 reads CATSDAERTGSTGELFF. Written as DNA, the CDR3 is TGTGCCACCAGTGATGCGGAGAGGACAGGAAGCACCGGGGAGCTGTTTTTT.